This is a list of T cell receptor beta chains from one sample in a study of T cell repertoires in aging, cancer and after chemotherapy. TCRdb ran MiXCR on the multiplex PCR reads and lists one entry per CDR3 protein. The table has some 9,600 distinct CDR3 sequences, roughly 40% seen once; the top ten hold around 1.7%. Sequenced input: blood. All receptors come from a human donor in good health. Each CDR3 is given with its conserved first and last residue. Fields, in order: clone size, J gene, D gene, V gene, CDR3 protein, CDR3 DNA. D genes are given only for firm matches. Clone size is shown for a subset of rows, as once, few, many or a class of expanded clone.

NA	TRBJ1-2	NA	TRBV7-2	CASSSRGYGYTF	TGTGCCAGCAGCTCAAGGGGTTATGGCTACACCTTC
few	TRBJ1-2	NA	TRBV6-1	CASSDNGANYGYTF	TGTGCCAGCAGTGATAACGGAGCTAACTATGGCTACACCTTC
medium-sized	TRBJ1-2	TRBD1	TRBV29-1	CSVPGDRARGYTF	TGCAGCGTGCCCGGGGACAGGGCTCGAGGCTACACCTTC
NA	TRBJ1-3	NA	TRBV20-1	CSAARSTDTLGNTIYF	TGCAGTGCCGCCCGATCGACAGATACTTTAGGAAACACCATATATTTT
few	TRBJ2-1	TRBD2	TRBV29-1	CSAGLVSYNEQFF	TGCAGCGCGGGACTAGTTTCCTACAATGAGCAGTTCTTC
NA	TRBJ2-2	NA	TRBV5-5	CASSSGGRHGEPFF	TGTGCCAGCAGCTCAGGAGGGCGCCACGGGGAGCCGTTTTTT
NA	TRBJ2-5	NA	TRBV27	CASSPGWPPSETQYF	TGTGCCAGCAGTCCGGGATGGCCGCCGTCAGAGACCCAGTACTTC
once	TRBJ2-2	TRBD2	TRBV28	CASSLGGGSTGELFF	TGTGCCAGCAGTTTAGGTGGCGGGAGCACCGGGGAGCTGTTTTTT
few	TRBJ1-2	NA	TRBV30	CAWSVRGKGGAPYGYTF	TGTGCCTGGAGTGTACGAGGTAAGGGGGGCGCCCCCTATGGCTACACCTTC
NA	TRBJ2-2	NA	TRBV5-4	CASSLELMANGGELFF	TGTGCCAGCAGCTTGGAGCTCATGGCCAACGGTGGGGAGCTGTTTTTT
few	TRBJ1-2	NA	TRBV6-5	CASSYSIRGSYGYTF	TGTGCCAGCAGTTACTCGATTCGGGGCTCCTATGGCTACACCTTC
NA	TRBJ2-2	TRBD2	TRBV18	CASSLGLAGNTGELFF	TGTGCCAGCTCCCTGGGACTAGCGGGGAACACCGGGGAGCTGTTTTTT
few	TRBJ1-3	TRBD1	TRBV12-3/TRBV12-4	CASSPTGQGVNTIYF	TGTGCCAGCAGCCCAACGGGACAGGGAGTAAACACCATATATTTT
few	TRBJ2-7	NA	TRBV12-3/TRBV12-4	CASSSTPRDYEQYF	TGTGCCAGCAGTTCGACCCCGCGGGATTACGAGCAGTACTTC
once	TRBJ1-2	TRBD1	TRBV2	CASREGQGLYGYTF	TGTGCCAGCAGGGAGGGACAGGGACTTTATGGCTACACCTTC
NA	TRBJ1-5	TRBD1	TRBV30	CAWATGAGNQPQHF	TGTGCCTGGGCTACAGGGGCGGGCAATCAGCCCCAGCATTTT
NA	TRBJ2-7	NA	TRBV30	CAWRKGSYEQYF	TGTGCCTGGAGAAAGGGGTCCTACGAGCAGTACTTC
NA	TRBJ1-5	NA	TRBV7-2	CASSLGRQRQPQHF	TGTGCCAGCAGCTTAGGGCGACAAAGGCAGCCCCAGCATTTT
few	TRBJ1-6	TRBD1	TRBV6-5	CASSYNRGNSPLHF	TGTGCCAGCAGTTACAACAGGGGTAATTCACCCCTCCACTTT
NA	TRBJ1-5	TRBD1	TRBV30	CAWSTTGGDQPQHF	TGTGCCTGGAGCACGACAGGGGGCGATCAGCCCCAGCATTTT
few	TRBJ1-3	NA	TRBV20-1	CSARDPTGFGNTIYF	TGCAGTGCTAGAGACCCTACAGGGTTTGGAAACACCATATATTTT
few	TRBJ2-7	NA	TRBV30	CAWSVDMLYEQYF	TGTGCCTGGAGTGTAGACATGCTCTACGAGCAGTACTTC
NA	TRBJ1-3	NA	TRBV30	CAWSPLGGDPGNTIYF	TGTGCCTGGAGCCCACTCGGGGGGGATCCTGGAAACACCATATATTTT
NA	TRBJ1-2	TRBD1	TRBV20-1	CSATQTGMSYGYTF	TGCAGTGCTACCCAGACAGGGATGAGCTATGGCTACACCTTC
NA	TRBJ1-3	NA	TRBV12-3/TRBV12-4	CASSHGGNTIYF	TGTGCCAGCAGTCATGGTGGAAACACCATATATTTT
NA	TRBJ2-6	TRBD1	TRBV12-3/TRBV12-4	CASGQGAGANVLTF	TGTGCCAGCGGACAGGGGGCCGGGGCCAACGTCCTGACTTTC
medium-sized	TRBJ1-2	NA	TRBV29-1	CSVEEMMGRMTANYGYTF	TGCAGCGTTGAAGAAATGATGGGACGGATGACAGCTAACTATGGCTACACCTTC
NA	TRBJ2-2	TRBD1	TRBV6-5	CASTSDRANTGELFF	TGTGCCAGCACCTCGGACAGGGCGAACACCGGGGAGCTGTTTTTT
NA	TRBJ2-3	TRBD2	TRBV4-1	CASSRALAGSTDTQYF	TGCGCCAGCAGCCGAGCACTAGCGGGGAGCACAGATACGCAGTATTTT
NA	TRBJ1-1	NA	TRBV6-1	CASSYRTQAFF	TGTGCCAGCAGTTACCGGACTCAAGCTTTCTTT
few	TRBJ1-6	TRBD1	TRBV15	CATSKGQGRNSPLHF	TGTGCCACCAGCAAGGGACAGGGGCGCAATTCACCCCTCCACTTT
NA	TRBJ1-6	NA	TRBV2	CASSEWAGSNSPLHF	TGTGCCAGCAGTGAATGGGCAGGTAGTAATTCACCCCTCCACTTT